The 11 T cell receptor beta chains below were found in one sample sequenced in a study of shared clonotypes between healthy human individuals. Produced via immunoSEQ multiplex PCR; TCRdb's table is partial and in-frame only. The sample holds approximately 500,000 clones, over 75% seen once. Sequencing was done on a sample of PBMCs. Receptors originate from a woman aged 40 to 50 in good health. Some clones in this sample may be carry-over from other donors' samples.

The genes are TRBV4-2 and TRBJ2-5, with TRBD2 identical over 8 bases. The J call is uncertain, as TRBJ2-7 better fits the DNA end. The CDR3 spans 16 residues. CDR1 LGHNA and CDR2 YNFKEQ come from the germline V gene. CDR3 in DNA: TGTGCCAGCAGCCAAGGTTCAAGCGGGAGCTCCTACGAGCAGTACTTC. Translating it yields CASSQGSSGSSYEQYF.

A note on this clone: Given a much more abundant clone one base away, this may be a read error. The chain joins TRBV7-2 to TRBJ2-5; 7 bases agree with TRBD1. The CDR3 totals 14 residues. Losses at the gene ends were 7 bases for V and 5 bases for J; bases not matched to a gene: 10. The germline V gene has CDR1 SGHTA and CDR2 FQGNSA. The CDR3 nucleotides are TGTGCCAGCATAGCAGGACAGGCCGCGGAGACCCAGTACTTC. Protein: CASIAGQAAETQYF.

The chain couples TRBV11-2 to TRBJ2-5; D is unresolved. The germline V and J ends were trimmed by 3 bases and 1 base, with 6 bases remaining between them. The CDR3 contains 13 residues. CDR1 SGHAT and CDR2 FQNNGV come from the germline V gene. CDR3 bases: TGTGCCAGCAGCTTTGGCAGCCAAGAGACCCAGTACTTC. Protein sequence: CASSFGSQETQYF.

The chain is built from TRBV2 and TRBJ2-7; perhaps TRBD1 as D (6 bases). Germline V gene sequence: CDR1 SNHLY, CDR2 FYNNEI. V was pared by 6 bases and J by 6 bases, with 18 bases between. CDR3 length equals 14 residues. The CDR3 nucleotides read TGTGCCAGCAGACAAACGACAGGTTGGATCGAGCAGTACTTC. Its protein is CASRQTTGWIEQYF.

The gene calls are TRBV7-3 and TRBJ2-5, with D possibly matching TRBD2 (5 bases). CDR1 SGHTA and CDR2 FQGTGA come from the germline V gene. The CDR3 totals 16 residues. Trimming took off 2 bases at V and 2 bases at J, with 15 bases between the two ends. The CDR3 DNA follows: TGTGCCAGCAGCTTAGGAGGAGGTAGTGGGCAAGAGACCCAGTACTTC. This gives the protein CASSLGGGSGQETQYF.

Worth noting for this clone: This sequence may be a read error, since a much larger clone differs from it by one base. V and J are TRBV7-9 and TRBJ2-3, with TRBD2 identical over 10 bases. The CDR3 is made up of 16 amino acids. Germline V gene data show CDR1 as SEHNR and CDR2 as FQNEAQ (reference sequence). The CDR3 region has the DNA TGTACCAGCAGCGAAGCGGGGGGGGCTAGCACAGATACGCAGTATTTT. Protein product: CTSSEAGGASTDTQYF.

The chain joins TRBV2 to TRBJ2-3; tentative D call: TRBD1 (6 bases). V dropped 1 base and J dropped 2 bases, with 16 bases sitting between them. Germline V CDR1 and CDR2: SNHLY, FYNNEI. The CDR3 length is 17 residues. The DNA of the CDR3 is TGTGCCAGCAGTGAAGATCCGGACAGCAGAGCCACAGATACGCAGTATTTT. It translates to CASSEDPDSRATDTQYF.

Remarks on this clone: Other nucleotide sequences from this sample produce the same CDR3. J is TRBJ2-1 and V is TRBV29-1, with 11 bases identical to TRBD2. CDR3 length equals 14 residues. V gave up 3 bases and J gave up 2 bases; unmatched junction bases: 0. From germline, CDR1 is SQVTM and CDR2 ANQGSEA. The CDR3 here is CSVETSGTYNEQFF. DNA for the CDR3: TGCAGCGTTGAGACTAGCGGGACCTACAATGAGCAGTTCTTC.

In the case of this clone: A far larger clone lies a single base away; this is likely a read error. This sequence joins TRBV30 and TRBJ1-5; tentatively, D is TRBD1 (5 bases). This CDR3 has 13 residues. Germline V gene lookup returns CDR1 GTSNPN and CDR2 SVGIG (reference sequence). V lost 1 base to trimming and J lost 7 bases, with 11 bases between them. Here the CDR3 reads CAWSALGDQPQHF. In DNA, the CDR3 is TGTGCCTGGAGTGCACTTGGGGACCAGCCCCAGCATTTT.

As regards this clone: It is likely a read error: a sequence one base away is far more abundant. Other DNA sequences within the sample encode an identical CDR3. The chain employs TRBV7-8 and TRBJ1-1, with D perhaps matching TRBD1 (6 bases). Trimming took 5 bases from V and 2 from J, leaving 9 bases between them. This CDR3 contains 13 residues. Germline-derived CDR1 and CDR2 are SGHVS and FQNEAQ. CDR3 loop: CASSGQLNTEAFF. The DNA of the CDR3 is TGTGCCAGCAGCGGACAGCTAAACACTGAAGCTTTCTTT.

The chain links TRBV2 to TRBJ2-1; 10 bases match TRBD1. The ends lost 6 bases at V and 6 bases at J; junction bases unmatched: 8. There are 15 residues in the CDR3. CDR1 is SNHLY, CDR2 FYNNEI, per germline. The CDR3 loop reads CASSSDRGLVNEQFF. The CDR3 DNA is TGTGCCAGCAGCTCCGACAGGGGGCTTGTCAATGAGCAGTTCTTC.